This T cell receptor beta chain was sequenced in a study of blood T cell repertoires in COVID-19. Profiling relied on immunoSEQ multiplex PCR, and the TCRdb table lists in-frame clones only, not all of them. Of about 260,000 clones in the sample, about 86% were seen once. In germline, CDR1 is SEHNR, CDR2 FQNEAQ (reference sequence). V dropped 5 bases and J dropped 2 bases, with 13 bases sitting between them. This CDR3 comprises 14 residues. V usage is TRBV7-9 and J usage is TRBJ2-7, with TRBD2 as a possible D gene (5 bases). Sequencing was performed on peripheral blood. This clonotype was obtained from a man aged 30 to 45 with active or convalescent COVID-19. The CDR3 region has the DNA TGTGCCAGCAGCCGACCCGGGGTAGCCTACGAGCAGTACTTC. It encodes CASSRPGVAYEQYF.